This T cell receptor (beta chain) was retrieved from a study of patients and donors after allogeneic stem cell transplantation. V was pared by 2 bases and J by 5 bases, with 14 bases between. The CDR3 contains 14 residues. The V gene's germline CDR1 is SGHDT and CDR2 YYEEEE. MiXCR, run by TCRdb on the RT-PCR reads, gives a single entry per CDR3 protein. The table lists just under 20,000 distinct CDR3 sequences, 4.5% to 5.5% of them singletons. This clonotype is categorized as medium-sized. The chain links TRBV5-6 to TRBJ2-7; possible D gene TRBD2, 6 bases. The clonotype was recovered from a human donor who was either an allogeneic HSCT recipient or a stem cell or donor lymphocyte infusion donor (not recorded which). It is not recorded whose cells these are; they may come from a transplant donor. The sample consisted of blood, either unsorted or a sorted T cell fraction (not recorded which). DNA for the CDR3: TGTGCCAGCAGCTTAGGAGGGGATTTCGACGAGCAGTACTTC. Its translation is CASSLGGDFDEQYF.